This TCR beta chain was profiled in a study of blood T cell repertoires in COVID-19. Measured with immunoSEQ multiplex PCR; TCRdb has only the in-frame clones, and not every one. The sample contains some 120,000 clones, roughly 88% of which appear only once. Sequenced sample: peripheral blood. The origin of this receptor is a man aged 45 to 65 with acute or convalescent COVID-19.

This CDR3 is CASSLVRGNQPQHF. For the CDR3, the DNA is TGTGCCAGCAGCTTGGTCAGGGGGAATCAGCCCCAGCATTTT. The chain is built from TRBV5-6 and TRBJ1-5; 7 positions match TRBD1. V was pared by 0 bases and J by 4 bases, with 1 base of the junction left unmatched. Germline V gives CDR1 SGHDT, CDR2 YYEEEE. CDR3 length: 14 amino acids.